One T cell receptor (beta chain) is described in this entry. Which antigen it targets is not known. Base-call qualities are not available, and no considerably larger clone is one nucleotide away. The data originate from a study of shared clonotypes between healthy human individuals (dated by TCRdb to between 2020 and 2021). Study-wide context: Three men and a couple of women, aged 18 to 49 years, made up the cohort. To estimate repertoire size and how much clonotype sharing occurs between individuals, the study deeply sequenced the blood TCR repertoires of 5 or 6 healthy adults. Libraries were prepared and TCR repertoires were sequenced by different laboratories using diverse techniques, in order to increase sequencing depth and limit assay-specific biases. Each donor's leukapheresis produced roughly between roughly 0.85 and 9.5 billion PBMCs. For each donor, CD4 naive and CD4 memory were each run on three plates, CD8 naive on two plates, and CD8 memory on one plate.

Using the deep immunoSEQ assay, multiplex PCR amplified TCR CDR3 regions from genomic DNA. Genomic DNA extracted from each cell subset was distributed evenly over all wells of several immunoSEQ 96-well plates, and each plate served as one replicate. For sorted subsets, about 220 ng of genomic DNA, equivalent to some 30,000 T cell genomes, went into each replicate PCR. The purified libraries were quantified using a Qubit 3.0 fluorometer, sized with a Bioanalyzer 2100, and then quantified again using the KAPA Library Quantification kit. Each immunoSEQ 96-well plate was sequenced on its own single-read 150-cycle Illumina NextSeq 550 flow cell. From the authors' description of their analysis: Because the immunoSEQ output held only junctional sequences and lacked quality scores, the filtering could not match the filtering applied to full-length reads. To assign V/J genes and CDR3, sequences were annotated against IMGT germline references using PyIR, a Python wrapper for IgBLAST v1.9. Reads were removed for weak V/J assignments (E-value above 1e-6), missing CDR3, stop codons, out-of-frame junctions, or ambiguous translated residues. V3J clonotypes were defined as sequences sharing an identical inferred V gene, J gene, and CDR3 amino acid sequence. Percentage overlap between repertoires was calculated by dividing the number of shared unique clonotypes by the size of the smaller repertoire. Three approaches were used to assess repertoire richness: RTK rarefaction, the Chao1 estimator, and Recon v2.1 estimates of unobserved clonotypes. OLGA was used to compute generation probabilities for all TCRbeta clonotypes that the gDNA method yielded from several donors. Sourced from immuneACCESS, this table was stored by TCRdb with only in-frame sequences that have V and J called. A share of the clones is absent; for the studies checked, an unresolved V gene accounts for under half, and the remainder has no known explanation. Clone size and the V and J calls come from that table; the DNA yielded D and trimming. The sample table lists nearly 1,000,000 clones, 76% of them with a count of one. The top ten constitute approximately 1.5% of the sample.

What the study reported, not specific to this receptor: Estimated clonotype richness was generally larger for naive than for memory subsets. Rarefaction of sorted-subset datasets indicated incomplete sequencing despite the large sequencing depth. Higher generation probabilities were observed for clonotypes shared by all four sorted-subset donors than for non-shared clonotypes. Because the study included only a small number of donors, the genetic and exposure-history diversity represented was limited. Sharing across several donors was observed for around 5% of naive CD4, under 4% of naive CD8, 2% to 2.5% of memory CD4, and roughly 0.43% of memory CD8 clonotypes. Sampling was restricted to blood, and TCR repertoires in tissue are likely to differ from TCR repertoires in blood. Based on pairwise subsampling, the degree of clonotype sharing among donors was expected to be affected by sequencing depth.

The CDR3 has 14 amino acids, counting the end cysteine and phenylalanine. The read is trimmed to its CDR3 DNA, 42 bases read in frame from base 1. The germline V and J ends show losses of 8 bases and 9 bases respectively, and no gene match explains 11 bases of the junction. As encoded in the germline V gene (reference sequence), CDR1 is GTSNPN while CDR2 is SVGIG. The donors were healthy, HIV-negative adults with no recently reported acute infections or vaccinations. Only Caucasian adults living in Nashville, Tennessee, USA were represented among the donors. CD4+ T cells were enriched through magnetic negative selection, after which naive cells were positively selected on CD45RA and the remaining negative fraction served as the memory subset. After blood collection by leukapheresis, PBMCs were isolated using Ficoll-Histopaque density gradient centrifugation and then cryopreserved in the vapor phase of liquid nitrogen. Analytical flow cytometry was used to check the purity and quantity of every magnetically sorted T cell population. From each sorted fraction, genomic DNA was isolated and quantified by UV absorbance on a Nanodrop 2000c.

The chain is assembled from TRBV30 and TRBJ2-1; 12 central bases correspond to TRBD1. The specimen sequenced was memory CD4+ T cells sorted from blood. The cell subset or site label, read with the paper, signifies: CD45RA-negative fraction. The receptor comes from a man between 18 and 29 years old in good health. CDR3 loop: CALCPGQGAGEQFF. The sequenced DNA is TGTGCCCTTTGTCCGGGACAGGGGGCCGGTGAGCAGTTCTTC.